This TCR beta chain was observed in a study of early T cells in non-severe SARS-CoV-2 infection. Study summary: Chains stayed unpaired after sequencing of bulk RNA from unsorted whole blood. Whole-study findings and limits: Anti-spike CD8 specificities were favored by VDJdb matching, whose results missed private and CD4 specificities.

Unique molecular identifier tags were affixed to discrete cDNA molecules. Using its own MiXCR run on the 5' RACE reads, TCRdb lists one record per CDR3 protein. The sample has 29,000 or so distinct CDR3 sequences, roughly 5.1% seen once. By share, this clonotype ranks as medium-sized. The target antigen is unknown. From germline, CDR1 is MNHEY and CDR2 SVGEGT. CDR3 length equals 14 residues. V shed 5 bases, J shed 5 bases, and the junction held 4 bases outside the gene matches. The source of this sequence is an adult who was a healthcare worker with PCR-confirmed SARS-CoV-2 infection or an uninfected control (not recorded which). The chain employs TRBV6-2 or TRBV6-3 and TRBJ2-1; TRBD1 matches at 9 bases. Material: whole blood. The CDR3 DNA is TGTGCCAGCAGTAAGGGACAGGGAAACAATGAGCAGTTCTTC. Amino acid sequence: CASSKGQGNNEQFF.